This T cell receptor beta chain derives from a study of T cell responses to AZD1222 COVID-19 vaccine (dated by TCRdb to the early 2020s). Broadly, across the study: AZD1222 recipients with second doses at about 4 weeks or about 12 weeks were pooled, because spike-specific TCR depth and breadth did not differ between schedules. TCR sequencing covered fewer than 250 trial participants: nearly 210 given two doses of AZD1222 and approximately 26 given two doses of MenACWY control vaccine. Trial participants were enrolled by age into 18-55, 56-69 and 70-plus year subgroups, with roughly 150, 30 and 60 TCR-sequenced participants respectively. The paper as a whole reports these results and caveats: The whole spike protein was spanned by vaccine-associated CD4 TCRs, and dominant responses were seen in regions 160-218 and 743-854. Participants were mostly white British, with more females than males. The authors suggested clonal diversity may have been underestimated. Reportedly, almost half of the unique spike-specific TCRs recognized epitopes lying outside the regions that are mutated in the B.1.351 and B.1.1.7 variants. After two AZD1222 doses, both the breadth and the depth of spike-specific TCRs were significantly higher than at day 0 and than in MenACWY recipients. In the small 56-69-year group, the increase in depth fell short of significance, most likely because of low power. Because no day 14 peak-response samples were available, repertoires were characterized only after the peak T cell response. Conclusions about previously exposed vaccinees are limited because only 5 or 6 AZD1222 recipients were SARS-CoV-2 seropositive at baseline.

With respect to this clone: It has no known antigen specificity. Base-call qualities are not available, and no considerably larger clone is one nucleotide away.

The CDR3 regions of human TCRbeta chains were subjected to immunosequencing. As for the authors' bioinformatics: TCRs in the repertoires were compared against a reference library of SARS-CoV-2-specific TCRs that had been generated with the MIRA antigen-specificity platform. Breadth was defined as the fraction of unique TCRs that were SARS-CoV-2-associated, and depth was defined as the fraction of total T cells that were SARS-CoV-2-associated. Using the MIRA data, each spike-specific TCR was assigned both to the spike region to which the TCR was reactive and to a CD4 or CD8 class. Log10-transformed breadth and depth values were compared by one-way ANOVA with Sidak's multiple comparisons tests. Drawn from immuneACCESS, this table holds only the in-frame rearrangements with V and J called that TCRdb kept. Clones are partly lost; checked studies trace under half to an unresolved V gene and leave the rest unexplained. V, J and clone size derive from that table, while D and trimming were established from the DNA sequence. The sample data list 100,000 to 140,000 clones, and roughly nine tenths of these were observed just once. The biggest ten clones account for about 7% of the sample.

Per the germline V gene, SGHRS is the CDR1 and YFSETQ is the CDR2. V is trimmed back by 4 bases and J by 5 bases, and the junction contains 8 bases that no gene match accounts for. From its cysteine to its phenylalanine, the CDR3 spans 15 amino acids. Solely the CDR3 DNA is kept, with 45 bases framed from the first base. The time point tag for this specimen amounts to: baseline before first vaccination. Vaccinee samples came from UK trials COV001 and COV002, including a single-blind randomized controlled phase 2/3 trial of AZD1222 (ChAdOx1 nCoV-19) in healthy adults. Trial participant PBMC samples were collected at day 0 and day 28 after the second dose for TCRbeta chain sequencing.

The TCR comes from an adult in good health. The material sequenced was peripheral blood, taken on day 0 of AZD1222 vaccination. The chain links TRBV5-1 with TRBJ2-7; TRBD1 lines up with 11 middle nucleotides. The nucleotide sequence is TGCGCCAGCAGCAAGGGACAGGGGGGCCTCGACGAGCAGTACTTC. Translated, it gives CASSKGQGGLDEQYF.